This TCR beta chain comes out of a study of blood T cell repertoires in COVID-19. One Seattle source followed patients from active infection through their disease course. There are 16 residues in the CDR3. Trimming stripped 5 bases from V and 4 bases from J, with 20 bases between. In germline, CDR1 is LGHNT, CDR2 FRNRAP. Only in-frame clones appear in the TCRdb table, and some are missing; sequencing was by immunoSEQ multiplex PCR. The sample has 250,000 or so clones, around 90% seen once; the top ten hold 2.1%. The J gene is TRBJ1-2, the V gene TRBV12-5; a weak D match, TRBD1 (6 bases). The origin of this receptor is a woman aged 55-70 years with COVID-19, enrolled during active disease. Material: peripheral blood. CDR3 amino acids: CASGPGALTGTYGYTF. DNA of the CDR3: TGTGCTAGTGGTCCAGGGGCCTTAACAGGGACCTATGGCTACACCTTC.